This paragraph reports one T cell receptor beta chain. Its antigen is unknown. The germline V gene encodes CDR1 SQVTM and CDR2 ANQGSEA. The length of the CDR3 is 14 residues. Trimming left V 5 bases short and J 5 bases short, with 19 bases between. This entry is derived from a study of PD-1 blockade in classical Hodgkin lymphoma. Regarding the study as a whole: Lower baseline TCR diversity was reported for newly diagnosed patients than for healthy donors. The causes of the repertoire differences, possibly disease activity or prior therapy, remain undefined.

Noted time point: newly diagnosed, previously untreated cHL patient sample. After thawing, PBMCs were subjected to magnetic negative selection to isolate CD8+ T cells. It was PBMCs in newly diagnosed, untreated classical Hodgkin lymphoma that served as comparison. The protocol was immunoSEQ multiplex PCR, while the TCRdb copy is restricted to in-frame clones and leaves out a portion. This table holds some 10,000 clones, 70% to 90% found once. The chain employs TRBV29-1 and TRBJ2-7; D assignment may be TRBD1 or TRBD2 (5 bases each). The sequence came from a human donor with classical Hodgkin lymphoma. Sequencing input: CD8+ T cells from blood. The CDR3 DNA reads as TGCAGCGTTAGAGGAGGTTCGGGGCCCCACGAGCAGTACTTC. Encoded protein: CSVRGGSGPHEQYF.